These 4 T cell receptor beta chains share one sample of origin, sequenced in a study of T cell responses to AZD1222 COVID-19 vaccine. Sequenced by immunoSEQ multiplex PCR; TCRdb stores in-frame clones only, minus some. The repertoire holds 100,000 or so clones, with about 86% as singletons. The sequenced sample was peripheral blood, obtained on day 0 of AZD1222 vaccination. The source is an adult in good health.

The count of this clone is one. The chain employs TRBV28 and TRBJ1-3; D perhaps matches TRBD1 (5 bases). The V end was cut by 5 bases, the J end by 7 bases, with 21 bases between. The CDR3 length is 16 residues. Per the germline V gene, CDR1 is MDHEN and CDR2 is SYDVKM. CDR3 coding DNA: TGTGCCAGCAGTCTACCCCCAGATAGGGGCGGGAACACCATATATTTT. Translating it yields CASSLPPDRGGNTIYF.

Comments on this clone: Additional DNA sequences in this sample encode the identical CDR3. This rearrangement joins TRBV2 to TRBJ2-1, with a possible D match to TRBD2 (7 bases). The CDR3 is made up of 13 amino acids. Germline V lookup: CDR1 SNHLY, CDR2 FYNNEI. Trimming pared 6 bases from V and 5 bases from J, leaving 11 bases between. DNA for the CDR3: TGTGCCAGCAGGAGGGGGGGGAACAATGAGCAGTTCTTC. Its translation: CASRRGGNNEQFF.

This chain links TRBV30 with TRBJ1-1; 8 bases match TRBD1. Trimming at V came to 0 bases and at J to 1 base, leaving 1 base not matched to a gene. This CDR3 is 14 amino acids long. The V gene's germline CDR1 is GTSNPN and CDR2 SVGIG (reference sequence). The CDR3 sequence is CAWSVGTGNTEAFF. For the CDR3, the DNA is TGTGCCTGGAGTGTAGGGACAGGGAACACTGAAGCTTTCTTT.

The chain has TRBV2 and TRBJ2-1, with 8 positions matching TRBD2. The V segment lost 3 bases and the J segment 8 bases; nucleotides outside the gene matches: 9. The CDR3 length is 15 residues. CDR1 and CDR2 from the germline V gene are SNHLY and FYNNEI. The CDR3 loop is CASSERGLGPYEQFF. CDR3 DNA: TGTGCCAGCAGTGAGAGGGGACTAGGTCCATATGAGCAGTTCTTC. The complete variable domain, with remaining parts taken from reference TRBV2 and TRBJ2-1, reads EPEVTQTPSHQVTQMGQEVILRCVPISNHLYFYWYRQILGQKVEFLVSFYNNEISEKSEIFDDQFSVERPDGSNFTLKIRSTKLEDSAMYFCASSERGLGPYEQFFGPGTRLTVL.